This T cell receptor beta chain was obtained from a study of OX40 agonist ivuxolimab in advanced cancers. Regarding the complete study: The costimulatory receptor OX40 (CD134) was targeted by ivuxolimab, a fully human IgG2 agonistic monoclonal antibody. Intravenous ivuxolimab was administered to patients every 2 weeks at six dose levels: 0.01, 0.1, 0.3, 1.5, 3 and 10 mg/kg. Of the roughly 53 patients in dose escalation, 19 had hepatocellular carcinoma, around 15 had melanoma, 9 had renal cell carcinoma and 9 had head and neck cancer. In the dose-escalation cohort, 82.7% of patients were male, and the mean age was approximately 60 years, with a range of about 20 to 79. Prior anti-PD-1, anti-PD-L1 or anti-CTLA-4 therapy was permitted, and checkpoint inhibitors had been received by 30% to 40% of dose-escalation patients. Partial responses occurred in three dose-escalation patients, of whom one had hepatocellular carcinoma and two had cutaneous melanoma. The point of sequencing TCRbeta in the periphery was to test whether ivuxolimab changed TCR sequence diversity and drove clonal T-cell expansion. The monotherapy dose-escalation portion (N = 52 patients) of the phase I ivuxolimab trial is reported in the paper. Broader findings and caveats from the paper: Low levels of normalized T-cell clonal expansion were also seen in some patients who did not respond. On average, CD8+ T cells showed more expanded clones than CD4+ T cells after ivuxolimab. At doses of 0.1 to 3.0 mg/kg, clonal expansion of both CD4+ and CD8+ T cells in blood was seen between baseline and week 6. In partial responders in the 0.1-3.0 mg/kg groups, normalized peripheral clonal expansion was found to be among the lowest, especially among CD8+ T cells. The antigen specificity of the clonally expanded peripheral T cells was not determined.

With regard to this clone: Its antigen is still unknown. No base quality information exists; no much larger clone differs at one position.

The CDR3 measures 15 amino acids from cysteine to phenylalanine. Only CDR3 DNA is held: 45 bases, read in frame from base 1. Germline trimming amounts to 3 bases on V and 5 bases on J, with 8 as the count of junction bases outside the gene matches. Reading the germline V gene gives CDR1 SGHAT and CDR2 FQNNGV. Genomic DNA was extracted from sorted cells for sequencing of the TCRbeta CDR3 region. TCRbeta CDR3 regions were sequenced using the immunoSEQ Assay. TCRdb holds this immuneACCESS table with in-frame rearrangements only. Some clones are missing; in checked studies, unresolved V genes explain under half, and the rest has no known cause. The sample yields about 36,000 clones; about four fifths were counted once. The top ten constitute more than 10% of the sample. Patients with autoimmune disease history or receiving systemic immunosuppression were excluded from the trial. In every dose cohort, peripheral blood was drawn for TCR sequencing at baseline, cycle 4 day 1, and cycle 7 day 1. Samples came from an open-label, multicenter, first-in-human phase I dose-escalation trial of ivuxolimab. Adults with locally advanced or metastatic melanoma, renal cell, hepatocellular, or head and neck squamous cell carcinoma were enrolled in the trial. Before TCR sequencing, CD4+ T cells and CD8+ T cells were sorted from peripheral blood as separate populations.

Sequencing used CD4+ or CD8+ T cells sorted from blood, obtained in a trial of the OX40 agonist ivuxolimab. The rearrangement joined TRBV11-2 to TRBJ2-5; 8 central nucleotides agree with TRBD2. The receptor was derived from an adult with an advanced solid tumor such as melanoma, head and neck, liver or kidney cancer. At the DNA level, the sequence is TGTGCCAGCAGCTTGTCTAGCGGGCTCGGGGAGACCCAGTACTTC. Translated, it reads CASSLSSGLGETQYF.